This is a list of T cell receptor beta chains from one sample in a study of Ad26.COV2.S vaccination and SARS-CoV-2 variants. Sequenced by immunoSEQ multiplex PCR; TCRdb stores in-frame clones only, minus some. The table includes some 250,000 clones, more than 75% detected once. Here the sequenced sample was peripheral blood, taken in a trial of Ad26.COV2.S vaccine versus placebo. These receptors all come from a person aged 18 to 65 who received the Ad26.COV2.S COVID-19 vaccine or a placebo. Each CDR3 is given with its conserved first and last residue. A D gene is named only where the DNA matches it firmly. Only part of the rows carry a size: once, few, many, or a class if the clone is expanded.

length,J,V,D,size,DNA,CDR3
14,TRBJ1-5,TRBV24-1,NA,NA,TGTGCCACCAGTGACTGGACAGAAGATCAGCCCCAGCATTTT,CATSDWTEDQPQHF
18,TRBJ1-5,TRBV19,TRBD1,NA,TGTGCCAGTAGTAGACCGGGACAGGGTGGGGGTGGAAATCAGCCCCAGCATTTT,CASSRPGQGGGGNQPQHF
16,TRBJ1-4,TRBV6-6,TRBD1,NA,TGTGCCAGCAGTTCCCCAACCGGGACAGAGAATGAAAAACTGTTTTTT,CASSSPTGTENEKLFF
16,TRBJ1-5,TRBV4-3,NA,once,TGCGCCAGCAGCCAAGTTGCAGGGCAAAGCAATCAGCCCCAGCATTTT,CASSQVAGQSNQPQHF
13,TRBJ2-1,TRBV19,NA,NA,TGTGCCAGTAGTGGGCGGGTCTACAATGAGCAGTTCTTC,CASSGRVYNEQFF
16,TRBJ2-7,TRBV10-3,TRBD2,NA,TGTGCCTCCCGGGGACTAGCGGGAGCGGGGGTTTACGAGCAGTACTTC,CASRGLAGAGVYEQYF
13,TRBJ2-7,TRBV7-3,NA,NA,TGTGCCAGCAGCTTAAACTCTGGCTACGAGCAGTACTTC,CASSLNSGYEQYF
14,TRBJ1-2,TRBV27,NA,once,TGTGCCAGCAAGGGGGGCGGAGTAAGCTATGGCTACACCTTC,CASKGGGVSYGYTF
12,TRBJ1-1,TRBV28,NA,NA,TGTGCCAGCAGTTTAATACAGGGTGAAGCTTTCTTT,CASSLIQGEAFF
16,TRBJ2-7,TRBV5-1,TRBD1,NA,TGCGCCAGCAGTGCCGGGACAGGGGCCCCCTCCTACGAGCAGTACTTC,CASSAGTGAPSYEQYF
12,TRBJ2-1,TRBV3-1/TRBV3-2,NA,few,TGTGCCAGCAGCCAACGGGACTTCGAGCAGTTCTTC,CASSQRDFEQFF
13,TRBJ2-7,TRBV7-6,NA,NA,TGTGCCAGCAGCCAACGCGAAGGGAGCGAGCAGTACTTC,CASSQREGSEQYF
13,TRBJ2-4,TRBV12-3/TRBV12-4,NA,NA,TGTGCCAGCAGTCTACTAAGCGACAGCCCGCAGTACTTC,CASSLLSDSPQYF
16,TRBJ2-5,TRBV5-1,NA,NA,TGCGCCAGCAGCCTACACGCCCAGGGGACCCAAGAGACCCAGTACTTC,CASSLHAQGTQETQYF
16,TRBJ1-4,TRBV7-2,TRBD1,NA,TGTGCCAGCAGCTCCGTCGGGACAGGGAATAATGAAAAACTGTTTTTT,CASSSVGTGNNEKLFF
13,TRBJ2-2,TRBV7-9,NA,once,TGTGCCAGCAGCTTAAGCAGGACCGGGGAGCTGTTTTTT,CASSLSRTGELFF
15,TRBJ2-2,TRBV5-1,NA,NA,TGCGCCAGCAGCTTGGCCTCAATTAACACCGGGGAGCTGTTTTTT,CASSLASINTGELFF
16,TRBJ1-4,TRBV6-2/TRBV6-3,NA,few,TGTGCCAGCAGTTTCTCCCCCGGGACGGTGAAGGAAAAACTGTTTTTT,CASSFSPGTVKEKLFF
14,TRBJ2-1,TRBV11-3,NA,NA,TGTGCCAGCAGTCCCCCAGGGCAGACGGGTGAGCAGTTCTTC,CASSPPGQTGEQFF
14,TRBJ2-1,TRBV10-3,TRBD1,NA,TGTGCCATCGGGGACAGGCAGAGGTACAATGAGCAGTTCTTC,CAIGDRQRYNEQFF
13,TRBJ2-7,TRBV2,NA,NA,TGTGCCAGCAGTGAGGGGGGTCGGGACCCTATACGCTTC,CASSEGGRDPIRF
13,TRBJ2-1,TRBV6-1,NA,NA,TGTGCCAGCAGTGACGCCGGAGGCCCTCGGCAGTTCTTC,CASSDAGGPRQFF
16,TRBJ1-1,TRBV6-5,TRBD1,NA,TGTGCCAGCAGTTCAGGACAGGGGGCCCCGAACACTGAAGCTTTCTTT,CASSSGQGAPNTEAFF
15,TRBJ2-7,TRBV28,TRBD1,NA,TGTGCCAGCAGCGCAATGGGACAGTTCTCCTACGAGCAGTACTTC,CASSAMGQFSYEQYF
12,TRBJ1-2,TRBV29-1,NA,NA,TGCAGCGTCAGGAGGGCCAGCTATGGCTACACCTTC,CSVRRASYGYTF
16,TRBJ1-2,TRBV5-1,NA,NA,TGCGCCAGCAGCTTGGTAACTCGACAGGCCGAGCTAGGCTACACCTTC,CASSLVTRQAELGYTF
15,TRBJ2-1,TRBV7-3,TRBD1,NA,TGTGCCAGCAGCCATGGGACAGGGTGGGACAATGAGCAGTTCTTC,CASSHGTGWDNEQFF
14,TRBJ2-7,TRBV28,NA,NA,TGTGCCAGCAGGACGGGACAAGGTCTACGAGGGCAGTACTTC,CASRTGQGLRGQYF
13,TRBJ2-5,TRBV19,NA,NA,TGTGCCAGTAGTATGGTTTCACAAGAGACCCAGTACTTC,CASSMVSQETQYF
16,TRBJ2-7,TRBV15,TRBD2,NA,TGTGCCACCAGCAGAGAGGGACTAGCGGGAGGGTACGAGCAGTACTTC,CATSREGLAGGYEQYF
13,TRBJ1-6,TRBV11-1,TRBD1,NA,TGTGCCAGCAGCAACAGGGGTATAGAGCCCCTCCACTTT,CASSNRGIEPLHF
15,TRBJ2-2,TRBV19,TRBD1,many,TGTGCCAGTAGTATACAGGGGGCCATTATCGGGGAGCTGTTTTTT,CASSIQGAIIGELFF
15,TRBJ1-1,TRBV13,TRBD1,NA,TGTGCCAGCAGTTATCAGGGGGCGGGGAACACTGAAGCTTTCTTT,CASSYQGAGNTEAFF
14,TRBJ1-2,TRBV18,TRBD1,NA,TGTGCCAGCTCACGGGAGACAGGGGTCTATGGCTACACCTTC,CASSRETGVYGYTF
11,TRBJ2-1,TRBV29-1,NA,NA,TGCAGCGTTGACAATTTGAATGAGCAGTTCTTC,CSVDNLNEQFF
14,TRBJ1-1,TRBV19,NA,NA,TGTGCCAGTAGAGCCCGGCCCCAAACCGCTGAAGCTTTCTTT,CASRARPQTAEAFF
17,TRBJ2-7,TRBV28,TRBD2,NA,TGTGCCATCGCTGTTGATAGCGGGAGGCCCGACTGCTACGAGCAGTACTTC,CAIAVDSGRPDCYEQYF
16,TRBJ2-1,TRBV28,NA,NA,TGTGCCAGCAGTTCCCCAGGGTCGGCTTCCTACAATGAGCAGTTCTTC,CASSSPGSASYNEQFF
15,TRBJ1-3,TRBV6-2/TRBV6-3,NA,NA,TGTGCCAGCAGTTCCGGGGGCTCATCTGGAAACACCATATATTTT,CASSSGGSSGNTIYF
15,TRBJ1-4,TRBV5-1,TRBD1,NA,TGCGCCAGCAGCCCTGACAGGGCGGCTAATGAAAAACTGTTTTTT,CASSPDRAANEKLFF
11,TRBJ2-7,TRBV28,NA,NA,TGTGCCAGCAGTTTCTCCTACGAGCAGTACTTC,CASSFSYEQYF
16,TRBJ1-4,TRBV2,NA,few,TGTGCCAGCAGCTTAGACAGTCCAGCAACTAATGAAAAACTGTTTTTT,CASSLDSPATNEKLFF
17,TRBJ1-5,TRBV24-1,NA,NA,TGTGCCACCAGTGACCCCCAGGCGGGCGGCAGCAATCAGCCCCAGCATTTT,CATSDPQAGGSNQPQHF
18,TRBJ2-3,TRBV6-1,TRBD1,NA,TGTGCCAGCAGTGAGTCCCCCGGGACAGGGACAATAAAAGATACGCAGTATTTT,CASSESPGTGTIKDTQYF
18,TRBJ2-2,TRBV7-2,NA,NA,TGTGCCAGCAGCTTAGGGTTATCCGGGTTCGCGAACACCGGGGAGCTGTTTTTT,CASSLGLSGFANTGELFF
16,TRBJ2-3,TRBV18,NA,NA,TGTGCCAGCTCACCACCCGGGACCCCGGCCACAGATACGCAGTATTTT,CASSPPGTPATDTQYF
15,TRBJ2-7,TRBV5-5,TRBD1,few,TGTGCCAGCAGCTTATCCGGGACAGGGACCTACGAGCAGTACTTC,CASSLSGTGTYEQYF